The 4 T cell receptor beta chains presented below share a single source sample, sequenced in a study of CD8+ T cells in alopecia areata. Following extraction, RNA underwent reverse transcription to cDNA, which served as the sequencing template. The data were produced by immunoSEQ multiplex PCR, yet TCRdb's version contains in-frame clones alone and is incomplete. In total the sample includes some 1,700 clones, none of them seen once. Combined cutaneous lymph node cells underwent sorting by CD4, CD8alpha, NKG2D, NKG2ACE and additional markers. The sequenced sample was CD8+ T cells sorted from a lymph node. The source is a C3H/HeJ mouse with alopecia areata. This strain's MHC haplotype is H2-k.

This clone was recorded at least ten times. Gene names are the mouse ones. The CDR3 extends 4 residues past the end of the read, so its final part is completed from the germline J gene. This chain links TRBV13-2 with TRBJ2-2, with 7 bases that match TRBD1. Trimming at V came to 6 bases and at J to 0 bases, leaving 2 bases not matched to a gene. This CDR3 has 14 residues. In germline, CDR1 is NNHNN, CDR2 SYGAGS (reference sequence). The covered CDR3 bases are TGTGCCAGCGCCGGGACAGCAAACACCGGG. Translated, it gives CASAGTANTG. The whole CDR3 reads CASAGTANTGQLYF.

By proportion, this clone is large. The gene names given are mouse names. The read ends 4 residues early relative to the CDR3; the germline J gene fills the gap. This sequence joins TRBV19 and TRBJ2-7, with TRBD2 identical over 7 bases. Trimming removed 2 bases from V and 3 bases from J; junction bases left unmatched: 2. The CDR3 spans 13 residues. Germline V gene sequence: CDR1 FNHDT, CDR2 SITEND (reference sequence). The CDR3 region is CASSILGVYEQYF. CDR3 bases read: TGTGCCAGCAGTATCCTGGGGGTCTAT.

To note about this clone: Gene names and germline match the mouse. The CDR3 goes on 4 residues after the read ends, and that part is filled in from the germline J gene. The chain has TRBV19 and TRBJ1-2; 9 bases line up with TRBD1. The CDR3 has 14 amino acids. Losses at the gene ends were 5 bases for V and 0 bases for J; bases not matched to a gene: 2. Germline CDR1 reads FNHDT; CDR2 reads SITEND (reference sequence). This CDR3 reads CASSGDRANSDYTF. CDR3 bases read: TGTGCCAGCAGCGGGGACAGGGCAAACTCC.

This clone occurred many times. Mouse gene names apply. The read halts 4 residues ahead of the CDR3 end, with the missing end drawn from the germline J gene. This rearrangement joins TRBV17 to TRBJ2-5; 8 nucleotides match TRBD1. Germline lookup yields CDR1 MNHDT and CDR2 YYDKIL. V lost 6 bases to trimming and J lost 3 bases; unmatched junction nucleotides: 2. CDR3 length equals 13 residues. The CDR3 is CASSRGQQDTQYF. CDR3 bases read: TGTGCTAGCAGCAGGGGGCAACAAGAC. Using reference TRBV17 and TRBJ2-5 for the parts outside the CDR3, the full variable domain is DTTVKQNPRYKLARVGKPVNLICSQTMNHDTMYWYQKKPNQAPKLLLFYYDKILNREADTFEKFQSSRPNNSFCSLYIGSAGLEYSAMYLCASSRGQQDTQYFGPGTRLLVL.